These T cell receptor beta chains were read from a single sample in a study of cytomegalovirus exposure and HLA in healthy donors. Data came from immunoSEQ multiplex PCR; TCRdb stores just in-frame clones and leaves some out. The repertoire holds 150,000 to 200,000 clones, around three quarters seen once, with roughly 1.6% in the top ten. The sequenced sample was PBMCs. These receptors all come from a man in his forties or fifties in good health and CMV-seronegative. CDR3s include the opening cysteine and the closing phenylalanine or tryptophan. A D gene is named only where the DNA matches it firmly.

d_call,v_call,cdr3_aa
.,TRBV5-5,CASSLRQYGYEQYF
.,TRBV30,CAWSTEDEQYF
.,TRBV5-1,CASSLREGAGNIQYF
TRBD2,TRBV13,CASSRGLAGETGELFF
.,TRBV11-2,CASSYRVGETQYF
.,TRBV19,CASSIRGNYGYTF
TRBD2,TRBV5-1,CASSLATSGRDTQYF
.,TRBV4-2,CASSPKTVFPEAFF
.,TRBV5-1,CASGSEGPVEGYTF
TRBD2,TRBV9,CASSSRTSGRGQETQYF
TRBD2,TRBV28,CASILTGLAGEQYF
.,TRBV2,CASSTTGNQPQHF
.,TRBV15,CATSLTGEEAFF
.,TRBV2,CASTYGRGDYGYTF
.,TRBV5-6,CASSYGGRQYF
TRBD2,TRBV19,CASSVLAGDTDTQYF
.,TRBV5-1,CASSLASGGSTDTQYF
TRBD2,TRBV28,CASSISGGKYF
TRBD1,TRBV11-2,CASSAGTGPNTEAFF
.,TRBV5-1,CASSLTRQENTEAFF
.,TRBV7-8,CASSRGQQNQPQHF
.,TRBV2,CASSGDINTEAFF
.,TRBV20-1,CSARTDYGYTF
TRBD1,TRBV7-8,CASSGTRGQGETQYF
.,TRBV4-1,CASSPRVGRMNGEQFF
.,TRBV27,CASSLLPSSLYNEQFF
.,TRBV21-1,CASSKARTAALAKNSQYF
.,TRBV14,CASSQEGLAYNEQFF
TRBD2,TRBV9,CASSGTSGWGNEQFF
.,TRBV28,CASKTDWRAADTGELFF
TRBD1,TRBV4-1,CASSHRTGDGYTF
TRBD1,TRBV9,CASSPDRENEQYF
.,TRBV5-4,CASSLRGSGANVLTF
.,TRBV5-1,CASYQVNTGELFF
TRBD1,TRBV6-1,CASSPGQGWQPQHF
.,TRBV5-4,CASSTRTRGTGTEAFF
.,TRBV7-3,CASSFPSPKEGYTF
.,TRBV27,CASSAWRRASWTGELFF
.,TRBV4-1,CASSQERSGRVLWDTGELFF
.,TRBV5-5,CASSLYTGHQPQHF
TRBD1,TRBV7-9,CSSSSPGQGDYGYTF
TRBD1,TRBV18,CASSIRHPGQGLDEKLFF
TRBD1,TRBV14,CASSQAGTGVYGYTF
TRBD1,TRBV19,CASSAYRGASGYTF
.,TRBV7-2,CASSLSVSGNTIYF
.,TRBV27,CASIQGQGGKAFF
TRBD2,TRBV4-2,CASSPTGLADFANTGELFF
TRBD1,TRBV5-5,CASSLDGQGNTEAFF